These T cell receptor beta chains were read from a single sample in a study of CD8+ T cells in alopecia areata. The assay was immunoSEQ multiplex PCR, and TCRdb's table has in-frame clones only and misses some. The sample holds some 150,000 clones; approximately 65% are singletons and the top ten take over 10%. Sequenced here: CD8+ T cells sorted from blood, sampled at week 0. These receptors were obtained from a human donor with alopecia areata. CDR3s include the opening cysteine and the closing phenylalanine or tryptophan. D genes are given only for firm matches. Some rows have no size entry. The others give once, few or many, or a class for an expanded clone.

J,length,V,D,size,CDR3,DNA
TRBJ2-3,13,TRBV27,TRBD1,.,CASSNRGADTQYF,TGTGCCAGCAGTAACAGGGGCGCAGATACGCAGTATTTT
TRBJ2-7,13,TRBV29-1,TRBD1,few,CSVEDIGTDEQYF,TGCAGCGTTGAAGATATAGGGACAGACGAGCAGTACTTC
TRBJ2-3,13,TRBV5-6,TRBD2,.,CASGAGETDTQYF,TGTGCCAGCGGAGCGGGGGAGACAGATACGCAGTATTTT
TRBJ1-2,12,TRBV29-1,.,.,CSVVRQNYGYTF,TGCAGCGTTGTGAGACAGAACTATGGCTACACCTTC
TRBJ2-2,15,TRBV7-8,TRBD1,.,CASSSGTGNTGELFF,TGTGCCAGCAGCTCGGGGACAGGAAACACCGGGGAGCTGTTTTTT
TRBJ2-5,13,TRBV29-1,.,.,CSVENRAQETQYF,TGCAGCGTTGAAAACAGGGCTCAAGAGACCCAGTACTTC
TRBJ2-2,11,TRBV19,.,once,CAAKNTGELFF,TGTGCCGCAAAGAACACCGGGGAGCTGTTTTTT
TRBJ1-1,14,TRBV5-6,.,.,CASSLGVGITEAFF,TGTGCCAGCAGCCTGGGAGTAGGGATCACTGAAGCTTTCTTT
TRBJ2-4,14,TRBV27,.,.,CASSWWGAKNIQYF,TGTGCCAGCAGTTGGTGGGGAGCCAAAAACATTCAGTACTTC
TRBJ1-2,14,TRBV15,.,.,CATRGGANLYGYTF,TGTGCCACCAGGGGGGGGGCGAACCTCTATGGCTACACCTTC
TRBJ1-2,14,TRBV9,.,.,CASSVGGALDGYTF,TGTGCCAGCAGCGTAGGGGGGGCATTGGACGGCTACACCTTC
TRBJ2-1,14,TRBV9,TRBD1,.,CASSAAGGFNEQFF,TGTGCCAGCAGCGCGGCAGGGGGTTTTAATGAGCAGTTCTTC
TRBJ2-2,19,TRBV7-6,TRBD1,.,CASSTQRPGQLVDTGELFF,TGTGCCAGCAGCACACAACGCCCGGGACAGTTAGTGGACACCGGGGAGCTGTTTTTT
TRBJ2-7,15,TRBV11-2,.,few,CASTLTGDGVYEQYF,TGTGCCAGCACCTTAACCGGGGACGGGGTTTACGAGCAGTACTTC
TRBJ1-5,14,TRBV7-9,.,.,CASSSGEVNQPQHF,TGTGCCAGCAGTTCAGGGGAGGTAAATCAGCCCCAGCATTTT
TRBJ1-6,15,TRBV10-3,TRBD1,.,CAISDRGQGDSPLHF,TGTGCCATCAGTGACCGGGGACAGGGTGATTCACCCCTCCACTTT
TRBJ2-7,15,TRBV4-1,TRBD1,.,CASSQWDRGFYEQYF,TGCGCCAGCAGCCAATGGGACAGGGGATTCTACGAGCAGTACTTC